The present TCR beta chain was sequenced within a study of CD4 T cells in relation to SARS-CoV-2 and coronaviruses. The study, taken as a whole, reports: Approximately 65% of donors had memory CD4+ clonotypes crossrecognizing SARS-CoV-2 and common cold coronavirus spike. According to naive versus memory sequencing, detected responses are memory recall, not newly primed. The cross-reactivity analysis covered only spike protein, not other viral proteins. Each donor contributed either pre-pandemic or post-infection samples, not both.

The V gene lost 4 bases and the J gene lost 6 bases, with 20 bases spanning the gap. The CDR3 is 15 residues long. Per germline, CDR1 SGHRS and CDR2 YFSETQ. Sequencing was performed with immunoSEQ multiplex PCR; in TCRdb, only in-frame clones are kept and a portion is missing. The table lists approximately 37,000 clones, 80% to 90% of them singletons, with roughly 3% in the top ten. On this clone: Antigen unknown.

The clonotype was recovered from an adult with COVID-19. Sequencing used memory CD4+ T cells from PBMCs. The chain has TRBV5-1 and TRBJ2-7; D is unclear. CDR3 in DNA: TGCGCCAGCAGCCTCATATCATTGTCCCTCAGCGAGCAGTACTTC. Its translation: CASSLISLSLSEQYF.